The sequence of this TCR beta chain was determined in a study of T cell responses to AZD1222 COVID-19 vaccine. Concerning this clone: The antigen is undetermined.

Produced via immunoSEQ multiplex PCR; TCRdb's table is partial and in-frame only. The table includes roughly 80,000 clones, 80% to 95% detected once. The CDR3 is 13 amino acids. Germline CDR1 LGHDT, CDR2 YNNKEL (reference sequence). The germline V and J ends were trimmed by 1 base and 8 bases, with 11 bases remaining between them. Study-wide points: Spike-specific TCR breadth and depth were elevated following two AZD1222 doses. Targets within unmutated variant regions were reportedly found for nearly half of spike-specific TCRs.

The sample consisted of peripheral blood, taken 28 days after the second AZD1222 dose. The J gene is TRBJ1-2, the V gene TRBV3-1 (or the pseudogene TRBV3-2); D is unresolved. The clonotype originates from an adult who received the AZD1222 COVID-19 vaccine. This chain's CDR3 is CASSQGTFGGYTF. CDR3 nucleotide sequence: TGTGCCAGCAGCCAAGGGACCTTTGGAGGCTACACCTTC.